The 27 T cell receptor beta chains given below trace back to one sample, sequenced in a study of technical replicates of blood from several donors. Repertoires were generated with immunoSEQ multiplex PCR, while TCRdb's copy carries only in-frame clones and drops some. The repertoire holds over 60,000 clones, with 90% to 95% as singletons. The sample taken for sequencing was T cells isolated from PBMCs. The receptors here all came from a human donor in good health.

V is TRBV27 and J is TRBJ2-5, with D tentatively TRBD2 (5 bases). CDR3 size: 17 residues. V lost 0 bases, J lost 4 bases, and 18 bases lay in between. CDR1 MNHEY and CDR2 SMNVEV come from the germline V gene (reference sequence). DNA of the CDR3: TGTGCCAGCAGTTTATCGGTCCCCTCCTGGGCGGGAGAGACCCAGTACTTC. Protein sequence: CASSLSVPSWAGETQYF.

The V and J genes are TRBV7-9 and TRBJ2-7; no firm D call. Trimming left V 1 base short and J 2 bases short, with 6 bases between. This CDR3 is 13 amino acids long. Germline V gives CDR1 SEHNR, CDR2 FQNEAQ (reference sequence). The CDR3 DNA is TGTGCCAGCAGCTTAGTACAGCCCTACGAGCAGTACTTC. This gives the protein CASSLVQPYEQYF.

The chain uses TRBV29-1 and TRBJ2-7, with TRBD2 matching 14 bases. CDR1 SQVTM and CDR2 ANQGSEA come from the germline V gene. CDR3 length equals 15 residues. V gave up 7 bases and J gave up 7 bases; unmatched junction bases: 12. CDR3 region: CSAGGLAGGLGEQYF. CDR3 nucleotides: TGCAGCGCAGGAGGACTAGCGGGAGGCTTGGGGGAGCAGTACTTC.

The CDR3 DNA reads TGTGCCAGCAGTTTCGGGGGGCCCCCGGGGTACGAGCAGTACTTC. It specifies CASSFGGPPGYEQYF. The chain links TRBV27 to TRBJ2-7; D may be TRBD2 (7 bases). CDR3 length: 15 amino acids. The germline V and J ends were trimmed by 3 bases and 4 bases, with 16 bases remaining between them. From germline, CDR1 is MNHEY and CDR2 SMNVEV (reference sequence).

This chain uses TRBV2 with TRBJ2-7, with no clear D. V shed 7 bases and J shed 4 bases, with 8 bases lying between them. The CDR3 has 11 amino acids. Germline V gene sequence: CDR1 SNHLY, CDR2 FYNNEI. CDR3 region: CASTFPYEQYF. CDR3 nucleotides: TGTGCCAGCACTTTCCCGTACGAGCAGTACTTC.

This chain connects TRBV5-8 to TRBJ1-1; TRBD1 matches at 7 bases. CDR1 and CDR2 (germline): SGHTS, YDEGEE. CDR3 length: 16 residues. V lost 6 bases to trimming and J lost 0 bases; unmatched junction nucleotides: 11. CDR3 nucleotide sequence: TGTGCCAGCAACCTGGGCGGGGGGACAGTGAACACTGAAGCTTTCTTT. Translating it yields CASNLGGGTVNTEAFF.

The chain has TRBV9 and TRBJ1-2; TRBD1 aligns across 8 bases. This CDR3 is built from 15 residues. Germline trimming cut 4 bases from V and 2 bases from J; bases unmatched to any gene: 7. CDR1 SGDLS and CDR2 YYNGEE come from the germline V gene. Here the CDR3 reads CASSLRTGPNYGYTF. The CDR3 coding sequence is TGTGCCAGCAGCTTAAGGACAGGGCCGAACTATGGCTACACCTTC.

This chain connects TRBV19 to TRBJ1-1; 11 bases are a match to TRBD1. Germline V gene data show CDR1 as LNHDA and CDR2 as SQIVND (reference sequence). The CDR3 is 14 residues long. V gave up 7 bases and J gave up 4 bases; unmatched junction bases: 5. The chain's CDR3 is CASNTGTGGTEAFF. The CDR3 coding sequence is TGTGCCAGTAACACCGGGACAGGGGGCACTGAAGCTTTCTTT.

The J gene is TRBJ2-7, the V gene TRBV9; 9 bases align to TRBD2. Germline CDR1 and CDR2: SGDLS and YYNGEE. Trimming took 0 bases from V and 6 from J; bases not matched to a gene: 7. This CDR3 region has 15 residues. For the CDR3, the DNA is TGTGCCAGCAGCGTAGTTGATAGCGGGGGTACCGAGCAGTACTTC. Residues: CASSVVDSGGTEQYF.

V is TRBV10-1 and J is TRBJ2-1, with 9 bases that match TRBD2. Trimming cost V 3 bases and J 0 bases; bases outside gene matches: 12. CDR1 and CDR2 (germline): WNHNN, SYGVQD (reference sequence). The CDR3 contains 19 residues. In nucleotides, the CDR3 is TGCGCCAGCAGTGAATTTGTGCCCGGCGGGAGGGACTCCTACAATGAGCAGTTCTTC. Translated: CASSEFVPGGRDSYNEQFF.

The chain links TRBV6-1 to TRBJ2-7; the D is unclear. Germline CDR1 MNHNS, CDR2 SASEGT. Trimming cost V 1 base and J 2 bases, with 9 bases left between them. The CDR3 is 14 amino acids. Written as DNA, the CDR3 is TGTGCCAGCAGTGAAGGGTCGGGTCCCTACGAGCAGTACTTC. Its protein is CASSEGSGPYEQYF.

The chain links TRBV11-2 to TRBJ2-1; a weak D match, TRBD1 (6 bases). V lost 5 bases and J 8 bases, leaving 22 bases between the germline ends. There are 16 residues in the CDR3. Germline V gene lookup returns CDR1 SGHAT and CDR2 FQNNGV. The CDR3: CASSRITGLLWDEQFF. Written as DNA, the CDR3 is TGTGCCAGCAGCAGAATTACAGGGTTATTATGGGATGAGCAGTTCTTC.

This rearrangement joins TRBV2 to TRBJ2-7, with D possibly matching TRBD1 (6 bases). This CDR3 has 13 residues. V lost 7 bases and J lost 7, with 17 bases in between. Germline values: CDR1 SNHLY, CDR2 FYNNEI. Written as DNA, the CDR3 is TGTGCCAGCAAGACGACAGGCACGCGGGAGCAGTACTTC. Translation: CASKTTGTREQYF.

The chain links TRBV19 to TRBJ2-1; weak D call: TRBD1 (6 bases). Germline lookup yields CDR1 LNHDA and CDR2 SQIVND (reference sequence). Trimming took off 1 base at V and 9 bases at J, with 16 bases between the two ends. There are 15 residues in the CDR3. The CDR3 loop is CASSIGGTGLGEQFF. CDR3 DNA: TGTGCCAGTAGTATAGGGGGCACAGGGCTTGGTGAGCAGTTCTTC.

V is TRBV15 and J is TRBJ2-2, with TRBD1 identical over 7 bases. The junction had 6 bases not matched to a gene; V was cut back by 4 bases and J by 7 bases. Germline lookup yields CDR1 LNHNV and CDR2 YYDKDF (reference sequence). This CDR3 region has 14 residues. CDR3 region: CATSTDRADGELFF. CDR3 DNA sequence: TGTGCCACCAGCACCGACAGGGCGGACGGGGAGCTGTTTTTT.

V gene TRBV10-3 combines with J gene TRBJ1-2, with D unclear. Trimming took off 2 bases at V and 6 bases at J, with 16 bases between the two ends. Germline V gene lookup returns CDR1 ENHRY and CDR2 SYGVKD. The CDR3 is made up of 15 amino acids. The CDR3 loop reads CAISEGNSQRDGYTF. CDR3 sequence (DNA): TGTGCCATCAGTGAGGGTAACAGCCAGCGGGATGGCTACACCTTC.

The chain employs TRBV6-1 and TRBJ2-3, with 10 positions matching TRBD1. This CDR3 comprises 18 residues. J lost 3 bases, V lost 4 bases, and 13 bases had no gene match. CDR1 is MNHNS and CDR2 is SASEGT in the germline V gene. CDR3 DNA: TGTGCCAGCAGTGGAGCCAAAGGGACAGGGGATAGAACAGATACGCAGTATTTT. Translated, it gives CASSGAKGTGDRTDTQYF.

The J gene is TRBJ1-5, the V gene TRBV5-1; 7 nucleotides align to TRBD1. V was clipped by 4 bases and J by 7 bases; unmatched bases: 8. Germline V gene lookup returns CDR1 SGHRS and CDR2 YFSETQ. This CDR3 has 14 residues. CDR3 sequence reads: CASSLGDSEQPQHF. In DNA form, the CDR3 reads TGCGCCAGCAGCCTAGGGGACAGTGAACAGCCCCAGCATTTT. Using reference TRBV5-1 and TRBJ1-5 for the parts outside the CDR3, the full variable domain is KAGVTQTPRYLIKTRGQQVTLSCSPISGHRSVSWYQQTPGQGLQFLFEYFSETQRNKGNFPGRFSGRQFSNSRSEMNVSTLELGDSALYLCASSLGDSEQPQHFGDGTRLSIL.

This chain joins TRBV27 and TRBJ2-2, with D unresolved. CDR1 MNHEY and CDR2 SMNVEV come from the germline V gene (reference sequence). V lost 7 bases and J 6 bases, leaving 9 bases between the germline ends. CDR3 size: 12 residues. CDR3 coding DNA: TGTGCCAGCATGCGAGGCCCCGGGGAGCTGTTTTTT. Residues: CASMRGPGELFF.

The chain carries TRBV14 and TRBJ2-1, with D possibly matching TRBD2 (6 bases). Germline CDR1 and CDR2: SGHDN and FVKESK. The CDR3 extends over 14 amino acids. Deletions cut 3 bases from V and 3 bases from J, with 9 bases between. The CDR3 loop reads CASSQREDYNEQFF. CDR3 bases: TGTGCCAGCAGCCAGAGGGAGGACTACAATGAGCAGTTCTTC.

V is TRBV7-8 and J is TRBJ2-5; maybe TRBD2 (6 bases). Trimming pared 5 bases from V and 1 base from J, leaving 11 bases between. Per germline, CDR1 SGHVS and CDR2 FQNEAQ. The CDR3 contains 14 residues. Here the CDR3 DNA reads TGTGCCAGCAGCCTTTGGAGGGCCCAAGAGACCCAGTACTTC. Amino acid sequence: CASSLWRAQETQYF.

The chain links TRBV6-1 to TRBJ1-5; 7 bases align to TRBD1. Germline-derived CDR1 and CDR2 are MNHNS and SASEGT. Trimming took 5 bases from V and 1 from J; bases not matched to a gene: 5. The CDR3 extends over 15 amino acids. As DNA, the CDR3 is TGTGCCAGCAGTTCTAGGGGACAGAGCAATCAGCCCCAGCATTTT. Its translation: CASSSRGQSNQPQHF.

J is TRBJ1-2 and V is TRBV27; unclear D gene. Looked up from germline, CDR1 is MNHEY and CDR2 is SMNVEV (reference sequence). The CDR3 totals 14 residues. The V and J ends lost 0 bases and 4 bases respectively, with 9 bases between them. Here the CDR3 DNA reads TGTGCCAGCAGTTTATCCGGCGGCCCCTATGGCTACACCTTC. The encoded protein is CASSLSGGPYGYTF.

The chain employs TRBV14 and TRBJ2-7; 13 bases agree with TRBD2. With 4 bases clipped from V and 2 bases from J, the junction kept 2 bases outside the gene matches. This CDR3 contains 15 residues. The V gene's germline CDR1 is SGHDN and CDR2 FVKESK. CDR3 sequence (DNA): TGTGCCAGCAGCCGCGGACTAGCGGGAGCCTACGAGCAGTACTTC. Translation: CASSRGLAGAYEQYF.

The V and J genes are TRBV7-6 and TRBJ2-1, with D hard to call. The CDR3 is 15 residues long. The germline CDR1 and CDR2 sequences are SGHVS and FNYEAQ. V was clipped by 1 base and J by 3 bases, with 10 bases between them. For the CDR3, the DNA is TGTGCCAGCAGCTTAGGACACCAAAGCTACAATGAGCAGTTCTTC. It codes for CASSLGHQSYNEQFF. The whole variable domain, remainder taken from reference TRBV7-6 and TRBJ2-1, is GAGVSQSPRYKVTKRGQDVALRCDPISGHVSLYWYRQALGQGPEFLTYFNYEAQQDKSGLPNDRFSAERPEGSISTLTIQRTEQRDSAMYRCASSLGHQSYNEQFFGPGTRLTVL.

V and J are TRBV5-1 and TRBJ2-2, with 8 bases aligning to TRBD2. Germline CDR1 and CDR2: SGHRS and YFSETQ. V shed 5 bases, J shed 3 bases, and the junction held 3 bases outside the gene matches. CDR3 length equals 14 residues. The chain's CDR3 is CASSRAGDTGELFF. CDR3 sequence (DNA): TGCGCCAGCAGTCGAGCGGGAGACACCGGGGAGCTGTTTTTT.

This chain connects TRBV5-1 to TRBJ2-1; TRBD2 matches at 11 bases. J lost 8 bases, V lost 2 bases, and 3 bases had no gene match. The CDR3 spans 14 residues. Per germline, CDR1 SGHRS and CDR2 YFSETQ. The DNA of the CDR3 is TGCGCCAGCAGCTTACTAGCGGGGGACGATGAGCAGTTCTTC. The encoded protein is CASSLLAGDDEQFF. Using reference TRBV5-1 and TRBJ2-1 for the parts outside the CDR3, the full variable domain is KAGVTQTPRYLIKTRGQQVTLSCSPISGHRSVSWYQQTPGQGLQFLFEYFSETQRNKGNFPGRFSGRQFSNSRSEMNVSTLELGDSALYLCASSLLAGDDEQFFGPGTRLTVL.